This T cell receptor (beta chain) was sequenced for a study of blood T cell repertoires in COVID-19. Study summary: The analysed material was cDNA or gDNA that came from T cells, B-cell-depleted T cells, or PBMCs.

CDR1 is SGDLS and CDR2 is YYNGEE in the germline V gene. This CDR3 has 19 amino acids. Losses at the gene ends were 3 bases for V and 2 bases for J; bases not matched to a gene: 13. This clone was counted between two and nine times. Measured with immunoSEQ multiplex PCR; TCRdb has only the in-frame clones, and not every one. Among about 240,000 clones listed, roughly 85% were seen once. This TCR derives from a woman between 18 and 29 years old with acute or convalescent COVID-19. Sample: peripheral blood. The J gene is TRBJ2-2, the V gene TRBV9; 10 positions match TRBD2. The CDR3: CASSALPRTLAGNTGELFF. In DNA form, the CDR3 reads TGTGCCAGCAGCGCCCTACCCAGAACACTAGCGGGAAACACCGGGGAGCTGTTTTTT.